This TCR beta chain was documented in a study of blood T cell repertoires in COVID-19. Looking at the study overall: Both acute and convalescent COVID-19 samples were obtained from the United States, Italy and Spain. In each case, the material was cDNA or gDNA derived from T cells, B-cell-depleted T cells, or PBMCs.

In the authors' methods: The assay estimated nucleated cells by amplifying reference gene primers. Assay used: immunoSEQ multiplex PCR; TCRdb lists only in-frame clones, some missing. The V and J calls and clone size are taken from that table; D and trimming were inferred from the DNA. The sample shows 25,000 to 35,000 clones, nearly 90% of them seen only once. The germline CDR1 and CDR2 sequences are SGHNT and YENEEA. J lost 1 base, V lost 3 bases, and 2 bases had no gene match. The CDR3 totals 14 residues. This chain links TRBV11-3 with TRBJ2-5; 7 bases match TRBD1. The TCR comes from an elderly man with acute or convalescent COVID-19. The sequenced material came from peripheral blood. The CDR3 protein is CASSFRDSQETQYF. The CDR3 nucleotides read TGTGCCAGCAGCTTTCGGGACAGCCAAGAGACCCAGTACTTC.